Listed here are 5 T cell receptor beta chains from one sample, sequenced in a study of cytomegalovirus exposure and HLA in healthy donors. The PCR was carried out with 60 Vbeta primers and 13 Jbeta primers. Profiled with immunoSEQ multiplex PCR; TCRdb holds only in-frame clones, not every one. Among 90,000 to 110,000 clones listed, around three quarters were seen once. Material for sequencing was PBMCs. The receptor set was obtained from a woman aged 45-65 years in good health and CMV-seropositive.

The CDR3 loop reads CASSLVGVGNIQYF. For the CDR3, the DNA is TGTGCCAGCAGCTTAGTCGGGGTGGGAAACATTCAGTACTTC. V is TRBV11-2 and J is TRBJ2-4; D is perhaps TRBD2 (5 bases). Germline lookup yields CDR1 SGHAT and CDR2 FQNNGV. Deletions cut 1 base from V and 6 bases from J, with 10 bases between. The CDR3 runs to 14 residues. The full variable domain, with the rest looked up from reference TRBV11-2 and TRBJ2-4, is EAGVAQSPRYKIIEKRQSVAFWCNPISGHATLYWYQQILGQGPKLLIQFQNNGVVDDSQLPKDRFSAERLKGVDSTLKIQPAKLEDSAVYLCASSLVGVGNIQYFGAGTRLSVL.

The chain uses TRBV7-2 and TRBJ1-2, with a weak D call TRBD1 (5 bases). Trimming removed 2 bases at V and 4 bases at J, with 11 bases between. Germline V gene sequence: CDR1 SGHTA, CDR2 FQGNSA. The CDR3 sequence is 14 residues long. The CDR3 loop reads CASSLSRQGYGYTF. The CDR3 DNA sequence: TGTGCCAGCAGCTTAAGTAGGCAGGGCTATGGCTACACCTTC.

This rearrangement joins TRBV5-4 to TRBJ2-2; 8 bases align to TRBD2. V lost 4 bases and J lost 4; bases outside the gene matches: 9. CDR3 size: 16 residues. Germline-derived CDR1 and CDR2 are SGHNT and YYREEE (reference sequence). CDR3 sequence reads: CASSLPGRGVTGELFF. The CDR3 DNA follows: TGTGCCAGCAGCCTCCCGGGGCGGGGGGTCACCGGGGAGCTGTTTTTT.

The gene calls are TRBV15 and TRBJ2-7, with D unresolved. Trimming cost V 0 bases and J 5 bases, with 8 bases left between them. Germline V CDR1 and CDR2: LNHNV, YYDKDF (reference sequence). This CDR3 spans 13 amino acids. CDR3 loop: CATSRDRGDEQYF. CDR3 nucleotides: TGTGCCACCAGCAGAGATCGAGGCGACGAGCAGTACTTC.

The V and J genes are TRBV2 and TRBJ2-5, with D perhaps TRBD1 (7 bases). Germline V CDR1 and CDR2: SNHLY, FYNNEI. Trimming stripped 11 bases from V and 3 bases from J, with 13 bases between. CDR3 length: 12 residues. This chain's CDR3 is CAAGQSEETQYF. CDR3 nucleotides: TGTGCCGCGGGACAGAGCGAAGAGACCCAGTACTTC. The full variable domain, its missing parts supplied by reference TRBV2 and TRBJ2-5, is EPEVTQTPSHQVTQMGQEVILRCVPISNHLYFYWYRQILGQKVEFLVSFYNNEISEKSEIFDDQFSVERPDGSNFTLKIRSTKLEDSAMYFCAAGQSEETQYFGPGTRLLVL.